Below are 11 T cell receptor beta chains sequenced from a single sample in a study of blood T cell repertoires in COVID-19. TCRdb's table, derived via immunoSEQ multiplex PCR, lists solely in-frame clones and lacks some. The sample carries 250,000 to 300,000 clones, 80% to 90% recorded once. Sequences were obtained from peripheral blood. These TCRs come from a woman aged 70-85 years with acute or convalescent COVID-19.

The J gene is TRBJ1-4, the V gene TRBV5-1; D gene uncertain. In germline, CDR1 is SGHRS, CDR2 YFSETQ. The CDR3 runs 16 residues. V shed 4 bases and J shed 0 bases, with 13 bases lying between them. CDR3 DNA: TGCGCCAGCAGCGCCGGGTGGAGGGCAACTAATGAAAAACTGTTTTTT. Protein sequence: CASSAGWRATNEKLFF.

This clone has only a few counts. V gene TRBV6-5 combines with J gene TRBJ2-1; D perhaps matches TRBD2 (6 bases). The V and J ends lost 7 bases and 4 bases respectively, with 14 bases between them. This CDR3 has 14 residues. Germline CDR1 and CDR2: MNHEY and SVGAGI. CDR3 sequence reads: CASTLTGGYNEQFF. In DNA form, the CDR3 reads TGTGCCAGCACCCTTACCGGGGGATACAATGAGCAGTTCTTC.

This clone has more than one count but fewer than ten. The chain carries TRBV3-1 (or the pseudogene TRBV3-2) and TRBJ1-6; D possibly corresponds to TRBD1 (6 bases). Germline values: CDR1 LGHDT, CDR2 YNNKEL (reference sequence). V lost 4 bases to trimming and J lost 14 bases, with 21 bases between them. The CDR3 sequence is 15 residues long. The CDR3 DNA reads as TGTGCCAGCAGCCCTTCGGGGGGGCCCTCGACGGCCCTCCACTTT. Translation: CASSPSGGPSTALHF.

The chain uses TRBV3-1 (or the pseudogene TRBV3-2) and TRBJ1-1, with D perhaps TRBD1 (6 bases). Trimming shortened V by 3 bases and J by 4 bases, and 18 bases separated the two germline ends. This CDR3 contains 16 residues. The germline V gene has CDR1 LGHDT and CDR2 YNNKEL (reference sequence). The DNA of the CDR3 is TGTGCCAGCAGCCAGCTACAGGGTAAAGGGAGCACTGAAGCTTTCTTT. Its protein product is CASSQLQGKGSTEAFF.

The V gene is TRBV10-3, the J gene TRBJ1-1; 7 bases agree with TRBD1. CDR3 length: 15 residues. With V trimmed by 4 bases and J by 1 base, 6 bases remained unmatched. Germline CDR1 reads ENHRY; CDR2 reads SYGVKD. CDR3 nucleotides: TGTGCCATCAGTGTCGACGGGACAGAGAACACTGAAGCTTTCTTT. Encoded protein: CAISVDGTENTEAFF.

The chain is built from TRBV20-1 and TRBJ2-7; 12 bases map to TRBD1. Germline V CDR1 and CDR2: DFQATT, SNEGSKA (reference sequence). Trimming at V came to 3 bases and at J to 6 bases, leaving 9 bases not matched to a gene. CDR3 length: 15 residues. The CDR3 sequence: CSASGAGTGGFEQYF. The DNA of the CDR3 is TGCAGTGCTAGTGGGGCCGGGACAGGGGGCTTCGAGCAGTACTTC.

The gene calls are TRBV10-3 and TRBJ1-2; D remains unclear. Germline-derived CDR1 and CDR2 are ENHRY and SYGVKD. The ends were cut back, 8 bases at V and 1 base at J, with 14 bases in the middle. This CDR3 spans 14 amino acids. As DNA, the CDR3 is TGTGCCATCTCTGGGCAGGCTATTAACTATGGCTACACCTTC. Protein sequence: CAISGQAINYGYTF.

The V call is TRBV6-1, the J call TRBJ2-6, with D unclear. The CDR3 has 17 amino acids. The V gene's germline CDR1 is MNHNS and CDR2 SASEGT. The ends were cut back, 1 base at V and 1 base at J, with 11 bases in the middle. CDR3 in amino acids: CASSEGRRPSGANVLTF. The DNA for the CDR3 is TGTGCCAGCAGTGAAGGCCGGAGACCTTCTGGGGCCAACGTCCTGACTTTC.

The J gene is TRBJ1-5, the V gene TRBV19; no clear D gene. Trimming cost V 3 bases and J 7 bases, with 7 bases left between them. The CDR3 length is 12 residues. Germline V lookup: CDR1 LNHDA, CDR2 SQIVND (reference sequence). The CDR3 region is CASSIPGQPQHF. The CDR3 DNA reads TGTGCCAGTAGTATCCCGGGGCAGCCCCAGCATTTT.

The chain links TRBV2 to TRBJ2-7, with TRBD2 identical over 8 bases. This CDR3 region has 18 residues. CDR1 and CDR2 from the germline V gene are SNHLY and FYNNEI. With V trimmed by 6 bases and J by 3 bases, 19 bases remained unmatched. The CDR3 loop is CASRSSQGLAGSFYEQYF. As DNA, the CDR3 is TGTGCCAGCAGGTCCTCCCAGGGGCTAGCGGGTAGTTTCTACGAGCAGTACTTC. The variable domain in full, completed from reference TRBV2 and TRBJ2-7, reads EPEVTQTPSHQVTQMGQEVILRCVPISNHLYFYWYRQILGQKVEFLVSFYNNEISEKSEIFDDQFSVERPDGSNFTLKIRSTKLEDSAMYFCASRSSQGLAGSFYEQYFGPGTRLTVT.

The chain joins TRBV5-4 to TRBJ1-2, with a tentative D call TRBD1 (6 bases). V lost 3 bases and J 0 bases, leaving 27 bases between the germline ends. The length of the CDR3 is 20 residues. Germline CDR1 SGHNT, CDR2 YYREEE (reference sequence). CDR3 in DNA: TGTGCCAGCAGCTCTATGGGCCGGGGGGGCTGGCTCGAGACTAACTATGGCTACACCTTC. This translates into CASSSMGRGGWLETNYGYTF.